This T cell receptor (beta chain) was found in a study of CD8+ T cells in alopecia areata. In each case, RNA was isolated and then reverse transcribed into cDNA as the sequencing template. TCRdb keeps only in-frame clones here, not all; method: immunoSEQ multiplex PCR. In the table there are more than 150,000 clones, about three fifths of which are singletons. The treatment was: oral pan-JAK inhibitor, 5-10 mg twice daily. This CDR3 region has 13 residues. V was cut by 4 bases and J by 4 bases, with 10 bases left in between. Per germline, CDR1 LGHNA and CDR2 YNFKEQ. This specimen was CD8+ T cells sorted from blood, taken at week 24, from a patient treated with tofacitinib. The V call is TRBV4-2, the J call TRBJ1-1, with unresolved D. The TCR comes from a human donor with alopecia areata. This CDR3 reads CASSRNAATEAFF. The DNA of the CDR3 is TGTGCCAGCAGCCGTAACGCAGCCACTGAAGCTTTCTTT.